Listed below are T cell receptor beta chains from one sample, sequenced in a study of PD-1 and CTLA-4 blockade in melanoma. Data came from immunoSEQ multiplex PCR; TCRdb stores just in-frame clones and leaves some out. Among about 29,000 clones listed, 85% to 90% were seen once. The specimen comprised CD8+ T cells from peripheral blood, sampled before anti-PD-1 treatment. The receptors shown here come from a human donor with melanoma. Both conserved end residues are part of each CDR3. D genes are given only for firm matches. Clone size is stated in some rows and not others, as once, few, many or a class when expanded.

V	size	D	J	DNA	CDR3
TRBV5-8	-	-	TRBJ2-6	TGTGCCAGCAGCGGGCAGAGGGAAGCTGGGGCCAACGTCCTGACTTTC	CASSGQREAGANVLTF
TRBV6-5	-	-	TRBJ1-2	TGTGCCACTCCGGGGACGGACTATGGCTACACCTTC	CATPGTDYGYTF
TRBV6-4	-	TRBD2	TRBJ2-1	TGTGCCAGCAGTGCCGGGACTAGCGGCTTCAATGAGCAGTTCTTC	CASSAGTSGFNEQFF
TRBV27	-	-	TRBJ1-5	TGTGCCAGCAGTTTATCGACCTATAGCAATCAGCCCCAGCATTTT	CASSLSTYSNQPQHF
TRBV3-1/TRBV3-2	-	-	TRBJ2-5	TGTGCCAGCAGCCAAGAGTACGGGCTCCAAGAGACCCAGTACTTC	CASSQEYGLQETQYF
TRBV30	-	TRBD1	TRBJ1-1	TGTGCCTGGAGCCCCAGGGGGCGCGGGGGTTCTAAGGCTTTCTTT	CAWSPRGRGGSKAFF
TRBV7-9	-	-	TRBJ2-1	TGTGCCAGCAGCCCTCAGGGTGTCTCCTACAATGAGCAGTTCTTC	CASSPQGVSYNEQFF
TRBV28	-	-	TRBJ1-1	TGTGCCAGCGAACAGGGAGTCGGTGAAGCTTTCTTT	CASEQGVGEAFF
TRBV12-3/TRBV12-4	-	-	TRBJ1-1	TGTGCCAGCAGTTTTGGCACTCCTGAAGCTTTCTTT	CASSFGTPEAFF
TRBV28	-	-	TRBJ1-5	TGTGCCAGCAGCCCCATGGCAGGGTGGCACCAGCCCCAGCATTTT	CASSPMAGWHQPQHF
TRBV10-2	once	-	TRBJ2-3	TGCGCCAGCAGTGGGACCCGGCTTCCCACTGGGAGCACAGATACGCAGTATTTT	CASSGTRLPTGSTDTQYF
TRBV14	-	TRBD1	TRBJ1-1	TGTGCCAGCAGCCAACCAGCGACAGGGGGCTGGACTGAAGCTTTCTTT	CASSQPATGGWTEAFF
TRBV27	-	-	TRBJ1-6	TGTGCCAGCAGTTTAGTCGGAGGCCGCTATAATTCACCCCTCCACTTT	CASSLVGGRYNSPLHF
TRBV7-9	-	TRBD2	TRBJ2-3	TGTGCCAGCAGCTCCTATACTAGCGGAAGCACAGATACGCAGTATTTT	CASSSYTSGSTDTQYF
TRBV30	-	-	TRBJ2-7	TGTGCCTGGAGCGACCCCCCCGCCCTCCAGACCGAGCAGTACTTC	CAWSDPPALQTEQYF
TRBV9	-	-	TRBJ1-5	TGTGCCAGCAGCGTGGGCGGGGTCGGAAATCAGCCCCAGCATTTT	CASSVGGVGNQPQHF
TRBV29-1	-	-	TRBJ2-1	TGCAGCGTTGCCCGGGAGCGCTACAATGAGCAGTTCTTC	CSVARERYNEQFF
TRBV30	-	TRBD1	TRBJ2-4	TGTGCCTGGAGCCTGGGACAGGGAGAAAACATTCAGTACTTC	CAWSLGQGENIQYF
TRBV14	-	-	TRBJ2-2	TGTGCCAGCAGCCATACATCGCGCCACTACACCGGGGAGCTGTTTTTT	CASSHTSRHYTGELFF
TRBV25-1	-	-	TRBJ1-1	TGTGCCAGCACCTTCGGGGAGGGGGAGGCCACTGAAGCTTTCTTT	CASTFGEGEATEAFF
TRBV5-1	-	TRBD2	TRBJ2-7	TGCGCCAGCAGCTTGGACACCGGGACTAGCGGGATGGAGCAGTACTTC	CASSLDTGTSGMEQYF
TRBV4-1	-	TRBD2	TRBJ2-1	TGCGCCAGCAGCCAGGACCCTACGGCTAGCGGGCCCTACAATGAGCAGTTCTTC	CASSQDPTASGPYNEQFF
TRBV3-1/TRBV3-2	-	TRBD1	TRBJ2-1	TGTGCCAGCAGCCCCAGAGGACAGGGGGATGAGCAGTTCTTC	CASSPRGQGDEQFF
TRBV28	-	-	TRBJ1-1	TGTGCCAGCAGTTTGGACGGTAACACTGAAGCTTTCTTT	CASSLDGNTEAFF
TRBV11-2	-	-	TRBJ2-7	TGTGCCAGCAGCTTAGAAGACTCCTACGAGCAGTACTTC	CASSLEDSYEQYF
TRBV6-5	-	TRBD1	TRBJ1-2	TGTGCCAGCAGCGTACAGGGGAGTAGGTATGGCTACACCTTC	CASSVQGSRYGYTF
TRBV28	-	-	TRBJ1-2	TGTGCCAGCACCCCACGAGCGGGGCCCCTCTATGGCTACACCTTC	CASTPRAGPLYGYTF
TRBV9	-	-	TRBJ2-7	TGTGCCAGCAGCGTAGCTGACTCCCTCTACGAGCAGTACTTC	CASSVADSLYEQYF
TRBV18	once	TRBD2	TRBJ2-7	TGTGCCAGCTCACCACCGGCGGGGGAATCCTACGAGCAGTACTTC	CASSPPAGESYEQYF
TRBV14	-	-	TRBJ2-1	TGTGCCAGCAGCCAATGGCCAGGGGACAATGAGCAGTTCTTC	CASSQWPGDNEQFF
TRBV5-5	-	TRBD1	TRBJ2-5	TGTGCCAGCAGCTTCGGGACAGCTGAAGAGACCCAGTACTTC	CASSFGTAEETQYF
TRBV3-1/TRBV3-2	-	TRBD2	TRBJ2-1	TGTGCCAGCAGCCTTCAGAGGGGGACTAGCGGGTTTAGCTCCTACAATGAGCAGTTCTTC	CASSLQRGTSGFSSYNEQFF
TRBV5-6	-	-	TRBJ2-7	TGTGCCAGCAGCTTGGTCGTGGACGAGCAGTACTTC	CASSLVVDEQYF
TRBV10-2	once	TRBD2	TRBJ2-2	TGCGCCAGCAGTGAGTTGGTAGCGGGAACCGGGGAGCTGTTTTTT	CASSELVAGTGELFF
TRBV24-1	-	TRBD1	TRBJ1-2	TGTGCCACGACCAACGGACAGGGTGGCTACACCTTC	CATTNGQGGYTF
TRBV30	-	TRBD1	TRBJ1-4	TGTGCCTGGACAGGGGGACAGGGCCTCTATGAAAAACTGTTTTTT	CAWTGGQGLYEKLFF
TRBV19	-	-	TRBJ1-5	TGTGCCAGTAGTCTTTCCAGGGAGTATCAAAAAAGCAATCAGCCCCAGCATTTT	CASSLSREYQKSNQPQHF
TRBV3-1/TRBV3-2	few	TRBD2	TRBJ2-1	TGTGCCAGCAGCCCCGGAACCGGGACTAGCGACGATGAGCAGTTCTTC	CASSPGTGTSDDEQFF
TRBV27	-	-	TRBJ2-7	TGTGCCAGCAGTTTATCGAAATGGGGCGGGAACGAGCAGTACTTC	CASSLSKWGGNEQYF
TRBV5-6	-	-	TRBJ1-6	TGTGCCAGCAGCTTTGGCGTGAATTCACCCCTCCACTTT	CASSFGVNSPLHF